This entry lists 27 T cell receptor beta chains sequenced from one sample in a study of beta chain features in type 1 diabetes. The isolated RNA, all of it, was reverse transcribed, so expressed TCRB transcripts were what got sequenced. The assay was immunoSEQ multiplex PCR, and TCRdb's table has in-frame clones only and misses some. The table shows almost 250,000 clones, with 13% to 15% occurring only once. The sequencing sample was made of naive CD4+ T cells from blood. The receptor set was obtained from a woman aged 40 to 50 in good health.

This CDR3 reads CASGRFASGGLSYEQYF. Here the CDR3 DNA reads TGTGCTAGTGGCCGTTTCGCGTCAGGAGGTCTCTCCTACGAGCAGTACTTC. The chain couples TRBV12-5 to TRBJ2-7, with D possibly matching TRBD2 (5 bases). This CDR3 has 17 residues. Trimming cost V 6 bases and J 0 bases, with 21 bases left between them. Germline V gives CDR1 LGHNT, CDR2 FRNRAP.

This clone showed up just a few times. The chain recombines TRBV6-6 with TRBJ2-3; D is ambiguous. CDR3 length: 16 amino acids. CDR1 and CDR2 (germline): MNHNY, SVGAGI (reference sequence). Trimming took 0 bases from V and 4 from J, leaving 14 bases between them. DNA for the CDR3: TGTGCCAGCAGTTACTCGACCGGTCTCAGGTCAGATACGCAGTATTTT. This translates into CASSYSTGLRSDTQYF.

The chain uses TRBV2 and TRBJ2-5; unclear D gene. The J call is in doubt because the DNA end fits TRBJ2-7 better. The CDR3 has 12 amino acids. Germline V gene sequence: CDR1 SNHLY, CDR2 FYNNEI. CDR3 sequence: CASSQALYEQYF. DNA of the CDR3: TGTGCCAGCAGCCAGGCCCTCTACGAGCAGTACTTC.

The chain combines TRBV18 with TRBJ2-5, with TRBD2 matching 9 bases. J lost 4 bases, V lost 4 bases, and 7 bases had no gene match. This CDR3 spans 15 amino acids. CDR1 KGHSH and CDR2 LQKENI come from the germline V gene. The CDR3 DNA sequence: TGTGCCAGCTCACTTCCCGGGACTAGCCTAGAGACCCAGTACTTC. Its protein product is CASSLPGTSLETQYF.

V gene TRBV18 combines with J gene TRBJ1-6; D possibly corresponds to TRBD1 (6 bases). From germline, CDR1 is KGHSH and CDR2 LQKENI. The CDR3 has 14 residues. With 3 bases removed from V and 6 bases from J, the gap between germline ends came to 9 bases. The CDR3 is CASSPRDTNSPLHF. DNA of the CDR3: TGTGCCAGCTCACCCCGGGACACTAATTCACCCCTCCACTTT.

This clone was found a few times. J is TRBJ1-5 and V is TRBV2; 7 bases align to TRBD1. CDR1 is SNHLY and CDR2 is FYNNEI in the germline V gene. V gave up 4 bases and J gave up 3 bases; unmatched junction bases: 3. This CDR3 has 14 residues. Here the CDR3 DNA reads TGTGCCAGCAGTGGACAGGGAGTCAATCAGCCCCAGCATTTT. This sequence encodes CASSGQGVNQPQHF.

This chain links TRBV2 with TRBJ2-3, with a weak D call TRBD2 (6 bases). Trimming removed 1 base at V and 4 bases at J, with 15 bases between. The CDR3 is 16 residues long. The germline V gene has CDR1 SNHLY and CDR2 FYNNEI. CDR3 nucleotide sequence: TGTGCCAGCAGTGAAGGCTTGGTAGCGGAGGCAGATACGCAGTATTTT. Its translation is CASSEGLVAEADTQYF. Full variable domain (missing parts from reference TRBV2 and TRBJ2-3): EPEVTQTPSHQVTQMGQEVILRCVPISNHLYFYWYRQILGQKVEFLVSFYNNEISEKSEIFDDQFSVERPDGSNFTLKIRSTKLEDSAMYFCASSEGLVAEADTQYFGPGTRLTVL.

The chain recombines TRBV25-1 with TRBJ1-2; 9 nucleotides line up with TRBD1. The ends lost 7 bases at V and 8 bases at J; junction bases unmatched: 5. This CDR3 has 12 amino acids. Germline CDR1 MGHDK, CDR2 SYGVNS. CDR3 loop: CASKGQGSGYTF. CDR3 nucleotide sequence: TGTGCCAGCAAAGGACAGGGGTCCGGCTACACCTTC.

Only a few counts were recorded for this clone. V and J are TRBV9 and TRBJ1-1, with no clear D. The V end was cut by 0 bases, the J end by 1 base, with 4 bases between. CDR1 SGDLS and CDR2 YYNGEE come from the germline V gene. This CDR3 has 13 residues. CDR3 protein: CASSVDQNTEAFF. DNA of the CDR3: TGTGCCAGCAGCGTAGATCAGAACACTGAAGCTTTCTTT.

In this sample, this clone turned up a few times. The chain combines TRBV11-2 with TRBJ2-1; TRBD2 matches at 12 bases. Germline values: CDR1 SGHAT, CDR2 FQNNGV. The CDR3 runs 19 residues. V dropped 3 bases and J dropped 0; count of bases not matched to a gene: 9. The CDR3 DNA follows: TGTGCCAGCAGCTTCATTGCTAGCGGGGGGGGGAGCTCCTACAATGAGCAGTTCTTC. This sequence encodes CASSFIASGGGSSYNEQFF.

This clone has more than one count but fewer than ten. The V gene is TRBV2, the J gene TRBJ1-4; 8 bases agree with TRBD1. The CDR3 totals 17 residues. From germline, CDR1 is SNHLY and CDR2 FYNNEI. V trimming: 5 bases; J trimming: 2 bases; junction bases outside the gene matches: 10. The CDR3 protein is CASSLVPRQGTNEKLFF. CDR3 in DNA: TGTGCCAGCAGTCTTGTCCCTCGACAGGGGACTAATGAAAAACTGTTTTTT.

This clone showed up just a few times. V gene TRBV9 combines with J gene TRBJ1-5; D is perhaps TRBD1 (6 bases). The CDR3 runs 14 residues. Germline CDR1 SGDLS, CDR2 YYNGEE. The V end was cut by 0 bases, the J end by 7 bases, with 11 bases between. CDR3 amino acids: CASSVAQGNQPQHF. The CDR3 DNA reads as TGTGCCAGCAGCGTAGCACAGGGAAACCAGCCCCAGCATTTT.

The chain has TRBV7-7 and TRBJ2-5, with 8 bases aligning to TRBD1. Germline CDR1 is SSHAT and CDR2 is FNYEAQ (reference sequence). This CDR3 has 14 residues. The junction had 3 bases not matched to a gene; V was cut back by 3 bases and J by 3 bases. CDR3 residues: CASSLLDREETQYF. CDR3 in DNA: TGTGCCAGCAGCTTGTTGGACAGGGAAGAGACCCAGTACTTC.

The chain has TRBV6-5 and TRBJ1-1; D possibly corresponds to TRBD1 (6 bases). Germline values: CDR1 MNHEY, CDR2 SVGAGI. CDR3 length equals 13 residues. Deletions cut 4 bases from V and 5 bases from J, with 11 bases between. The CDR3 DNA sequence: TGTGCCAGCAGTTCAGGGGTAAGGACTGAAGCTTTCTTT. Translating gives CASSSGVRTEAFF.

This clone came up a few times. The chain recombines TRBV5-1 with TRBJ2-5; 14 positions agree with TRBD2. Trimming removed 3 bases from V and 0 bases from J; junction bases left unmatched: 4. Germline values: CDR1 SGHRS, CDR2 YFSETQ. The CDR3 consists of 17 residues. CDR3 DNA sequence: TGCGCCAGCAGCTCCAGGACTAGCGGGGGGTACCAAGAGACCCAGTACTTC. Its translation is CASSSRTSGGYQETQYF.

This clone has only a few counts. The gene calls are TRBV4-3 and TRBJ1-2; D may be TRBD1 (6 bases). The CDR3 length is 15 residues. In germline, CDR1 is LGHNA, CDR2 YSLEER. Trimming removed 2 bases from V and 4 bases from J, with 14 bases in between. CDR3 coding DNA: TGCGCCAGCAGCCAACAGTTAGGACAGTCCTATGGCTACACCTTC. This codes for CASSQQLGQSYGYTF.

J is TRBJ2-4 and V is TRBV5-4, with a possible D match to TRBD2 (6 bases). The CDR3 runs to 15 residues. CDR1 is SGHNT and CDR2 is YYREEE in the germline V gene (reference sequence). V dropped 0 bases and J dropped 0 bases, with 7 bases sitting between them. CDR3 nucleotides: TGTGCCAGCAGCTTGGCCGGGAGAGCCAAAAACATTCAGTACTTC. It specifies CASSLAGRAKNIQYF.

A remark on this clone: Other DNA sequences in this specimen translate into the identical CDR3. The CDR3 is CASSYSGQGNSPLHF. CDR3 in DNA: TGTGCCAGCAGTTACTCGGGACAGGGGAATTCACCCCTCCACTTT. This chain links TRBV6-5 with TRBJ1-6; 10 bases match TRBD1. From germline, CDR1 is MNHEY and CDR2 SVGAGI. This CDR3 is built from 15 residues. The ends lost 0 bases at V and 7 bases at J; junction bases unmatched: 0.

CDR3 loop: CASSLLNRANYGYTF. The DNA for the CDR3 is TGTGCCAGCAGCTTATTAAACAGGGCTAACTATGGCTACACCTTC. The V call is TRBV5-6, the J call TRBJ1-2, with D possibly being TRBD1 (6 bases). V lost 2 bases and J lost 0, with 11 bases in between. This CDR3 is built from 15 residues. CDR1 is SGHDT, CDR2 YYEEEE, per germline.

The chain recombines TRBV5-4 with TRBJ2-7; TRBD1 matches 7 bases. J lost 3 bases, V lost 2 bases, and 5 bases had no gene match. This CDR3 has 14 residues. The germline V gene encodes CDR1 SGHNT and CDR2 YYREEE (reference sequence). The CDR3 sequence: CASSFRQGNYEQYF. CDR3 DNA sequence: TGTGCCAGCAGCTTCCGACAGGGCAACTACGAGCAGTACTTC.

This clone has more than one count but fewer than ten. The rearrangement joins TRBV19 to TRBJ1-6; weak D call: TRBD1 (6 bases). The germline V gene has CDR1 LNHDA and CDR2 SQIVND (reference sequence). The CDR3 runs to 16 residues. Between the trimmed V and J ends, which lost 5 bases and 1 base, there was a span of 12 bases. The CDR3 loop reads CASSLTRGSYNSPLHF. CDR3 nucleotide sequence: TGTGCCAGTAGTCTAACCAGGGGTTCCTATAATTCACCCCTCCACTTT.

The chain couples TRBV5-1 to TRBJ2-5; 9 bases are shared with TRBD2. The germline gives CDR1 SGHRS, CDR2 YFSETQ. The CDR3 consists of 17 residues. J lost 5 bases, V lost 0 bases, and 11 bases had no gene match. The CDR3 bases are TGCGCCAGCAGCTTGGGGTGGCGGGGGGGCCCAACGGAGACCCAGTACTTC. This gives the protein CASSLGWRGGPTETQYF.

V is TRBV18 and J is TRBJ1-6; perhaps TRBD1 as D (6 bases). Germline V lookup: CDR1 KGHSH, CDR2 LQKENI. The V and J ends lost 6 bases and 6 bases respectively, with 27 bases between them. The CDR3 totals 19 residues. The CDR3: CASSTLSQGIALGNSPLHF. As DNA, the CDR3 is TGTGCCAGCTCCACCCTCAGCCAGGGGATAGCGCTGGGTAATTCACCCCTCCACTTT.

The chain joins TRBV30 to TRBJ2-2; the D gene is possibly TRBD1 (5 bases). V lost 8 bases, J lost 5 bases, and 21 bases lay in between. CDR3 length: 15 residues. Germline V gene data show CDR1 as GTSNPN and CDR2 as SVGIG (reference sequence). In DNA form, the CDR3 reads TGTGCCGGGCCCTTACGCAGGGTAGGAACCGGGGAGCTGTTTTTT. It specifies CAGPLRRVGTGELFF.

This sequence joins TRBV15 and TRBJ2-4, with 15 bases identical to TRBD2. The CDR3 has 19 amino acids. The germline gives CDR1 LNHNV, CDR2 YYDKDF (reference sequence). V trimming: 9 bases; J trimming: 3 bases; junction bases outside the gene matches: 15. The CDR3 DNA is TGTGCCACTAAAGTATACCCGGGACTAGCGGGGGGTGGCAAAAACATTCAGTACTTC. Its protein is CATKVYPGLAGGGKNIQYF.

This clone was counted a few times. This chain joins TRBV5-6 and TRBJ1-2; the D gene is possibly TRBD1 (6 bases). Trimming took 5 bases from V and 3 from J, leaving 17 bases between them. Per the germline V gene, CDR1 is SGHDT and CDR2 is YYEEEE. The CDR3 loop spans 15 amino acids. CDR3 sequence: CASRFRTATYYGYTF. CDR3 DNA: TGTGCCAGCAGATTCAGGACAGCCACTTACTATGGCTACACCTTC.

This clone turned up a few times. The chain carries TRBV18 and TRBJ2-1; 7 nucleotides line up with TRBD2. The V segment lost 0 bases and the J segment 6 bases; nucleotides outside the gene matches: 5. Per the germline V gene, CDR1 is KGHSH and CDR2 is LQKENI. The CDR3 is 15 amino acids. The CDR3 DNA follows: TGTGCCAGCTCACCACCTAACACGGGGGGCAATGAGCAGTTCTTC. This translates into CASSPPNTGGNEQFF.